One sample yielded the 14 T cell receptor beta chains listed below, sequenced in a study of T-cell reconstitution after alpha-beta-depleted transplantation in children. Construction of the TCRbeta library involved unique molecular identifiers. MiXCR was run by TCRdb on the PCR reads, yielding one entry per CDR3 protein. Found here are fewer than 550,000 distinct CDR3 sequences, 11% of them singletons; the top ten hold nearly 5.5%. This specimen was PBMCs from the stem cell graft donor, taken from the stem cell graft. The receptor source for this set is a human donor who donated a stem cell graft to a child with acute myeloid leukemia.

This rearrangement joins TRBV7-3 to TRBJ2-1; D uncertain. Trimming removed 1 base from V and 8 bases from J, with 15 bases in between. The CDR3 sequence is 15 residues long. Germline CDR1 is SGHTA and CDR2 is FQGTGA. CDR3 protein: CASSLNVGRFDEQFF. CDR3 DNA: TGTGCCAGCAGCTTAAATGTGGGAAGGTTCGATGAGCAGTTCTTC.

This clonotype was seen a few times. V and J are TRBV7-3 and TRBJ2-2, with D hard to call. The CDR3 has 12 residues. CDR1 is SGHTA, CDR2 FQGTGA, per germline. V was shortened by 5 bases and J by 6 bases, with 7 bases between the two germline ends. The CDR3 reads CASSPPSGELFF. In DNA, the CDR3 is TGTGCCAGCAGCCCTCCGTCCGGGGAGCTGTTTTTT.

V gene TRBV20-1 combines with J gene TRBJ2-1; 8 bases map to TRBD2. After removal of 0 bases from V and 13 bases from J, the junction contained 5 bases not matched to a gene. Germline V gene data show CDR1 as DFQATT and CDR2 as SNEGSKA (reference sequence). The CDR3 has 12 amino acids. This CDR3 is CSARESGTSQFF. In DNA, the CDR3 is TGCAGTGCTAGAGAAAGTGGGACTAGTCAGTTCTTC.

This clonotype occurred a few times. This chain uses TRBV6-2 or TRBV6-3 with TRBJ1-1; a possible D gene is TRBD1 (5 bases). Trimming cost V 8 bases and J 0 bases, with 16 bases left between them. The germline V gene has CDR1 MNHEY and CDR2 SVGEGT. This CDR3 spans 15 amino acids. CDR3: CASHPRGQLNTEAFF. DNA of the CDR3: TGTGCCAGCCATCCAAGGGGTCAATTGAACACTGAAGCTTTCTTT.

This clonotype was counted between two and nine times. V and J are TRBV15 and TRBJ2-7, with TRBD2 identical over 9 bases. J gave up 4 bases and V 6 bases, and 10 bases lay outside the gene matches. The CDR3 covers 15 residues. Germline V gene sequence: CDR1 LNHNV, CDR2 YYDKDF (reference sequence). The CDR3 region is CATSKRRGGLYEQYV. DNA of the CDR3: TGTGCCACCAGTAAACGGCGGGGGGGCCTGTACGAGCAGTACGTC.

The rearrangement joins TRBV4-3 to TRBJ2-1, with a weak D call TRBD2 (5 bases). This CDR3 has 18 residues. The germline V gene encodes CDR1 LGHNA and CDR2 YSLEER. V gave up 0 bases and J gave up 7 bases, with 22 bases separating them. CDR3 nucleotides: TGCGCCAGCAGCCAAGAAAGTGGCCAGAGGACTGCCAAAAATGAGCAGTTCTTC. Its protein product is CASSQESGQRTAKNEQFF.

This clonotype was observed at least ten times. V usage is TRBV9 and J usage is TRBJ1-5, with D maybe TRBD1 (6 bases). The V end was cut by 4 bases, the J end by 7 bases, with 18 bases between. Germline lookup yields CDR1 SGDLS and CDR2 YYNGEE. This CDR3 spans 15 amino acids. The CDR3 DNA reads TGTGCCAGCAGCAGAGGGGGGGCTTTGGGCCAGCCCCAGCATTTT. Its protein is CASSRGGALGQPQHF.

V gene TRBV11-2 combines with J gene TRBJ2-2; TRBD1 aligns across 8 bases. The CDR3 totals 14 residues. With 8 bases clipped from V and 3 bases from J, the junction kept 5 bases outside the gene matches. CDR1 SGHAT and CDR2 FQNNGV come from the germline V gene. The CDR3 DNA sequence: TGTGCCAGCGGAGACAGGGGACACACCGGGGAGCTGTTTTTT. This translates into CASGDRGHTGELFF. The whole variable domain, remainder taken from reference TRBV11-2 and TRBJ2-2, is EAGVAQSPRYKIIEKRQSVAFWCNPISGHATLYWYQQILGQGPKLLIQFQNNGVVDDSQLPKDRFSAERLKGVDSTLKIQPAKLEDSAVYLCASGDRGHTGELFFGEGSRLTVL.

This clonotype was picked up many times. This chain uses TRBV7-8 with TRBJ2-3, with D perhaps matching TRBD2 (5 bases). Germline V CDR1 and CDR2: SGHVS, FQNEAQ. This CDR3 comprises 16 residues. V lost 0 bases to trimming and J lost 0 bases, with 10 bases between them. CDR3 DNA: TGTGCCAGCAGCTTAGCGCTCGGCGGGAGCACAGATACGCAGTATTTT. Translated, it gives CASSLALGGSTDTQYF.

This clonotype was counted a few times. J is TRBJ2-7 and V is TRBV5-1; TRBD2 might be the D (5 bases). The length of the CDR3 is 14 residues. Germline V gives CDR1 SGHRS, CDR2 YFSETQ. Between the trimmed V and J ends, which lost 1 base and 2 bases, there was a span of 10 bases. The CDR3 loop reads CASSLSPGTYEQYV. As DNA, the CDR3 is TGCGCCAGCAGCTTGTCTCCGGGAACCTACGAGCAGTACGTC.

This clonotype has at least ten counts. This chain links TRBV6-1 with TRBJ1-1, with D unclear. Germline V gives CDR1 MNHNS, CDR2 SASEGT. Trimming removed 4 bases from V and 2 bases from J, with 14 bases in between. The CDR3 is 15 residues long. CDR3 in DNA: TGTGCCAGCAGTGGATATGCAGGAGTCAACACTGAAGCTTTCTTT. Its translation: CASSGYAGVNTEAFF.

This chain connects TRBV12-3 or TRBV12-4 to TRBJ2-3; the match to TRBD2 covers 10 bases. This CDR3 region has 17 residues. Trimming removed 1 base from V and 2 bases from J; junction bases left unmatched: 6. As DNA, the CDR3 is TGTGCCAGCAGTTTAGAGGAGCTAGCGGGAGTCACAGATACGCAGTATTTT. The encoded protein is CASSLEELAGVTDTQYF.

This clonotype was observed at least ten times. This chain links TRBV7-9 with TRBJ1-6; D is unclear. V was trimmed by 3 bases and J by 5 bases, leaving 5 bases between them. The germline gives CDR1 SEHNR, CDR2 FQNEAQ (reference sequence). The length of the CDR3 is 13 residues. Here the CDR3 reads CASSFGNNSPLHF. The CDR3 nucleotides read TGTGCCAGCAGCTTCGGGAATAATTCACCCCTCCACTTT.

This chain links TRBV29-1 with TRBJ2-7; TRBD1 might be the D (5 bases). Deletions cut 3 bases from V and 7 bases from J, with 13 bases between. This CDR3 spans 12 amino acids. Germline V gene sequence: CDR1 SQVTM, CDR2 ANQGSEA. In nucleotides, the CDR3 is TGCAGCGTTGAGGTAGGACACGGGGAGCAGTACTTC. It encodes CSVEVGHGEQYF.